Following are 21 T cell receptor beta chains from one sample sequenced in a study of T cell changes during pregnancy in multiple sclerosis. Profiling relied on immunoSEQ multiplex PCR, and the TCRdb table lists in-frame clones only, not all of them. The table records tens of thousands of clones, about nine tenths of them present only once. The source material was CD4+ T cells from peripheral blood mononuclear cells, sampled in the first trimester of pregnancy. The receptors come from a female donor in good health, enrolled as a control in a pregnancy study.

This chain uses TRBV7-9 with TRBJ2-7; D possibly corresponds to TRBD1 (5 bases). This CDR3 comprises 12 residues. V dropped 5 bases and J dropped 5 bases, with 10 bases sitting between them. The germline gives CDR1 SEHNR, CDR2 FQNEAQ (reference sequence). The CDR3 DNA reads TGTGCCAGCAGCGTTCAGGGTAACGAGCAGTACTTC. It is translated as CASSVQGNEQYF.

J is TRBJ1-5 and V is TRBV19; TRBD1 is a possible D gene (5 bases). The CDR3 has 14 residues. The germline V and J ends were trimmed by 3 bases and 1 base, with 7 bases remaining between them. The germline CDR1 and CDR2 sequences are LNHDA and SQIVND (reference sequence). CDR3 protein: CASSIQGSNQPQHF. The DNA for the CDR3 is TGTGCCAGTAGTATTCAGGGCAGCAATCAGCCCCAGCATTTT.

V usage is TRBV4-2 and J usage is TRBJ2-2; the D gene is possibly TRBD2 (6 bases). This CDR3 is built from 15 residues. Germline V lookup: CDR1 LGHNA, CDR2 YNFKEQ. With 4 bases removed from V and 3 bases from J, the gap between germline ends came to 12 bases. CDR3 sequence (DNA): TGTGCCAGCAGCCCCACGGGAGCATACACCGGGGAGCTGTTTTTT. Its protein product is CASSPTGAYTGELFF.

J is TRBJ2-7 and V is TRBV19; TRBD1 aligns across 9 bases. This CDR3 is built from 17 residues. CDR1 is LNHDA and CDR2 is SQIVND in the germline V gene (reference sequence). After removal of 8 bases from V and 3 bases from J, the junction contained 17 bases not matched to a gene. The CDR3 here is CASPVRTGVFEDYEQYF. The CDR3 DNA reads TGTGCCAGTCCTGTTAGGACAGGGGTTTTCGAGGACTACGAGCAGTACTTC.

The chain uses TRBV14 and TRBJ2-7; maybe TRBD1 (5 bases). The germline V and J ends were trimmed by 2 bases and 3 bases, with 14 bases remaining between them. There are 15 residues in the CDR3. Per germline, CDR1 SGHDN and CDR2 FVKESK. CDR3 DNA: TGTGCCAGCAGCCAATACGTCGCAACAGGCTACGAGCAGTACTTC. It codes for CASSQYVATGYEQYF. Full variable domain (missing parts from reference TRBV14 and TRBJ2-7): EAGVTQFPSHSVIEKGQTVTLRCDPISGHDNLYWYRRVMGKEIKFLLHFVKESKQDESGMPNNRFLAERTGGTYSTLKVQPAELEDSGVYFCASSQYVATGYEQYFGPGTRLTVT.

The gene calls are TRBV5-1 and TRBJ1-2, with 8 bases identical to TRBD1. Germline lookup yields CDR1 SGHRS and CDR2 YFSETQ. Unmatched junction bases numbered 5, after V lost 0 bases and J lost 4 bases. There are 15 residues in the CDR3. CDR3 DNA: TGCGCCAGCAGCTTGGAAACTGGGACAGGCTATGGCTACACCTTC. Its protein product is CASSLETGTGYGYTF.

The chain links TRBV7-9 to TRBJ2-5; maybe TRBD2 (5 bases). This CDR3 is built from 15 residues. Between the trimmed V and J ends, which lost 0 bases and 11 bases, there was a span of 19 bases. Germline CDR1 SEHNR, CDR2 FQNEAQ (reference sequence). The DNA of the CDR3 is TGTGCCAGCAGCTTAGCGCCCGACTATCCCCATCATCAGTACTTC. This codes for CASSLAPDYPHHQYF.

The gene calls are TRBV14 and TRBJ1-5; D is unclear. Trimming cost V 4 bases and J 0 bases, with 4 bases left between them. The CDR3 runs to 13 residues. Germline V gene data show CDR1 as SGHDN and CDR2 as FVKESK. DNA of the CDR3: TGTGCCAGCAGCCCCCATAGCAATCAGCCCCAGCATTTT. This gives the protein CASSPHSNQPQHF.

The CDR3 DNA sequence: TGTGCCAGTAGTATGTGGAGTAGAGGGACAGGGGGTAGCACAGATACGCAGTATTTT. Protein sequence: CASSMWSRGTGGSTDTQYF. The rearrangement uses TRBV19 and TRBJ2-3; 11 bases map to TRBD1. The CDR3 is 19 amino acids. Germline values: CDR1 LNHDA, CDR2 SQIVND (reference sequence). Trimming at V came to 3 bases and at J to 0 bases, leaving 11 bases not matched to a gene.

J is TRBJ1-2 and V is TRBV6-1; 12 bases match TRBD1. V gave up 5 bases and J gave up 9 bases; unmatched junction bases: 10. CDR1 is MNHNS and CDR2 is SASEGT in the germline V gene. This CDR3 spans 15 amino acids. The CDR3 is CASSNPAGQGARYTF. The CDR3 nucleotides read TGTGCCAGCAGTAACCCGGCGGGACAGGGGGCCCGCTACACCTTC.

The chain links TRBV7-2 to TRBJ1-5, with D unclear. Germline CDR1 and CDR2: SGHTA and FQGNSA. The V end was cut by 3 bases, the J end by 3 bases, with 6 bases between. There are 13 residues in the CDR3. Written as DNA, the CDR3 is TGTGCCAGCAGCTTGGCAGTCAATCAGCCCCAGCATTTT. This encodes CASSLAVNQPQHF.

The rearrangement joins TRBV28 to TRBJ1-1; D unresolved. Trimming took 5 bases from V and 9 from J, leaving 13 bases between them. The length of the CDR3 is 12 residues. Germline lookup yields CDR1 MDHEN and CDR2 SYDVKM. DNA for the CDR3: TGTGCCAGCAGTCCAACCGGGTTGAAAGCTTTCTTT. Translating gives CASSPTGLKAFF.

The chain combines TRBV4-3 with TRBJ2-4, with a weak D call TRBD2 (5 bases). The V end lost 1 base, the J end lost 8 bases, and 9 bases lay between the germline ends. The CDR3 consists of 13 residues. Germline loops: CDR1 LGHNA, CDR2 YSLEER. The DNA of the CDR3 is TGCGCCAGCAGCCAAGGGTGGGGAGACATTCAGTACTTC. It specifies CASSQGWGDIQYF.

The chain couples TRBV29-1 to TRBJ2-2; D remains ambiguous. V was cut by 5 bases and J by 5 bases, with 15 bases left in between. CDR1 and CDR2 from the germline V gene are SQVTM and ANQGSEA. There are 14 residues in the CDR3. CDR3 loop: CSVSPTTGTGELFF. DNA for the CDR3: TGCAGCGTTTCCCCAACCACGGGTACCGGGGAGCTGTTTTTT.

The chain combines TRBV19 with TRBJ1-3; unclear D gene. CDR3 length: 15 amino acids. Deletions cut 7 bases from V and 3 bases from J, with 16 bases between. Germline V gene lookup returns CDR1 LNHDA and CDR2 SQIVND (reference sequence). The CDR3 nucleotides are TGTGCCAGTAATCGCGGGAATCGTTTTGGAAACACCATATATTTT. Its protein is CASNRGNRFGNTIYF.

This clone was found a few times. This chain joins TRBV7-9 and TRBJ1-2, with D unclear. Germline CDR1 SEHNR, CDR2 FQNEAQ (reference sequence). V shed 5 bases and J shed 4 bases, with 17 bases lying between them. There are 15 residues in the CDR3. DNA of the CDR3: TGTGCCAGCAGCCTCCTACAGCCGAGGGCCTATGGCTACACCTTC. It codes for CASSLLQPRAYGYTF.

This sequence joins TRBV5-1 and TRBJ1-1; 10 nucleotides line up with TRBD1. J was trimmed by 0 bases and V by 4 bases; bases with no gene match: 12. Germline-derived CDR1 and CDR2 are SGHRS and YFSETQ. CDR3 size: 18 residues. CDR3: CASSKDRGGWGMNTEAFF. CDR3 DNA: TGCGCCAGCAGCAAGGACAGGGGGGGGTGGGGAATGAACACTGAAGCTTTCTTT.

V and J are TRBV9 and TRBJ2-6; possibly TRBD2 for D (6 bases). Trimming stripped 0 bases from V and 2 bases from J, with 12 bases between. The CDR3 totals 17 residues. Germline CDR1 SGDLS, CDR2 YYNGEE. As DNA, the CDR3 is TGTGCCAGCAGCGTAGAGGGGCGGGGAACTGGGGCCAACGTCCTGACTTTC. Its protein product is CASSVEGRGTGANVLTF.

The gene calls are TRBV28 and TRBJ1-1; D is uncertain. The germline V gene has CDR1 MDHEN and CDR2 SYDVKM. This CDR3 comprises 15 residues. Trimming removed 8 bases from V and 1 base from J, with 17 bases in between. The CDR3 DNA follows: TGTGCCAGCGGACTCTCGGTAGGTCAGAACACTGAAGCTTTCTTT. Amino acid sequence: CASGLSVGQNTEAFF.

The chain employs TRBV25-1 and TRBJ2-7, with 12 bases identical to TRBD1. This CDR3 region has 15 residues. The germline CDR1 and CDR2 sequences are MGHDK and SYGVNS. V was clipped by 5 bases and J by 6 bases; unmatched bases: 8. As DNA, the CDR3 is TGTGCCAGCAGTCCCCCGGGACAGGGGGCTCGCGAGCAGTACTTC. This encodes CASSPPGQGAREQYF.

The V gene is TRBV18, the J gene TRBJ1-1; 8 bases line up with TRBD1. This CDR3 contains 15 residues. The trim removed 3 bases at V and 0 bases at J, leaving 3 bases unmatched. Looked up from germline, CDR1 is KGHSH and CDR2 is LQKENI. The CDR3: CASSPHRGMNTEAFF. CDR3 bases: TGTGCCAGCTCACCGCACAGGGGGATGAACACTGAAGCTTTCTTT. Looking up the rest from reference TRBV18 and TRBJ1-1 gives the full variable domain: NAGVMQNPRHLVRRRGQEARLRCSPMKGHSHVYWYRQLPEEGLKFMVYLQKENIIDESGMPKERFSAEFPKEGPSILRIQQVVRGDSAAYFCASSPHRGMNTEAFFGQGTRLTVV.